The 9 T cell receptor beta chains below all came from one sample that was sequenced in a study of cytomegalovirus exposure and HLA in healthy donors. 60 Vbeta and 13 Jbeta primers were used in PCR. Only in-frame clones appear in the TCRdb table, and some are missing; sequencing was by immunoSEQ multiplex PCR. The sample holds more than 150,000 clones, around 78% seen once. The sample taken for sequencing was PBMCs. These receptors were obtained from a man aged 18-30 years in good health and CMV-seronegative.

This chain's CDR3 is CASSVGGVGETQYF. The CDR3 DNA reads as TGTGCCAGTTCCGTCGGGGGGGTCGGGGAGACCCAGTACTTC. This rearrangement joins TRBV19 to TRBJ2-5, with TRBD2 matching 8 bases. CDR1 and CDR2 from the germline V gene are LNHDA and SQIVND (reference sequence). CDR3 length: 14 amino acids. V was pared by 8 bases and J by 5 bases, with 10 bases of the junction left unmatched.

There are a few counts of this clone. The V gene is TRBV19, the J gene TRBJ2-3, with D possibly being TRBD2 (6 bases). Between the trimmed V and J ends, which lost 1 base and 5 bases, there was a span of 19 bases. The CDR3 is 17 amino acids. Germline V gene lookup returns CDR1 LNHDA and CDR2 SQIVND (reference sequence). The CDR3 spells CASSIVDLGRGEDTQYF. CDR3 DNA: TGTGCCAGTAGTATAGTCGACCTCGGGAGAGGGGAAGATACGCAGTATTTT.

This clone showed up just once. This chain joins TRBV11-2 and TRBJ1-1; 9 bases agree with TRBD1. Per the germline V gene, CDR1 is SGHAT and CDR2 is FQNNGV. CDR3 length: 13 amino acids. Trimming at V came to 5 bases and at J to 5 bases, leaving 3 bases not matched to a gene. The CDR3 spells CASSTTGGTEAFF. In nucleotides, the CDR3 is TGTGCCAGCAGCACGACAGGGGGAACTGAAGCTTTCTTT.

The CDR3, as DNA: TGCGCCAGCAGACTCGGGGACAGGGGAGCTAATGAAAAACTGTTTTTT. Protein product: CASRLGDRGANEKLFF. The chain uses TRBV5-1 and TRBJ1-4; TRBD1 aligns across 10 bases. The CDR3 runs to 16 residues. Germline V gene data show CDR1 as SGHRS and CDR2 as YFSETQ. With V trimmed by 5 bases and J by 3 bases, 7 bases remained unmatched.

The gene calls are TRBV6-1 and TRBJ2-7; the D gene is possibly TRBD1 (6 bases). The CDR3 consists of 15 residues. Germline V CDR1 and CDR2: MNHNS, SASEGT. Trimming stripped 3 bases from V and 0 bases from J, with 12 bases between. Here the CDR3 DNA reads TGTGCCAGCAGTGAGAGGGGGACGGTCTCCTACGAGCAGTACTTC. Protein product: CASSERGTVSYEQYF.

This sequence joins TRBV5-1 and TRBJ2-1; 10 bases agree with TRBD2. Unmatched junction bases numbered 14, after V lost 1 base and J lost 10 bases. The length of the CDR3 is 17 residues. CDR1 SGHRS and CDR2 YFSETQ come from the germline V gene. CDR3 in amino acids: CASSLRVLGLAPKEQFF. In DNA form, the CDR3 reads TGCGCCAGCAGCTTGCGGGTGCTGGGACTAGCGCCAAAGGAGCAGTTCTTC.

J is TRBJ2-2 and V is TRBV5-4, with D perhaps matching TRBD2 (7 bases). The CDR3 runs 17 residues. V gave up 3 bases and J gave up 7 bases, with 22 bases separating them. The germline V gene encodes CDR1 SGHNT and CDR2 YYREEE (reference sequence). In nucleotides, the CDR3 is TGTGCCAGCAGCTCGCCTACCTGGGGGGGGGCGGTCGGGGAGCTGTTTTTT. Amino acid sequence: CASSSPTWGGAVGELFF.

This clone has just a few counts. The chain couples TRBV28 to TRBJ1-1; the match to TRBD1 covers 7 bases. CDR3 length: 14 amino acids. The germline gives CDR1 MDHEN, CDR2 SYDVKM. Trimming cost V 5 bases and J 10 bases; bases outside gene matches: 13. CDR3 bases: TGTGCCAGCAGTGAAACGGACAGGTACGGGGGAGCTTTCTTT. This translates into CASSETDRYGGAFF.

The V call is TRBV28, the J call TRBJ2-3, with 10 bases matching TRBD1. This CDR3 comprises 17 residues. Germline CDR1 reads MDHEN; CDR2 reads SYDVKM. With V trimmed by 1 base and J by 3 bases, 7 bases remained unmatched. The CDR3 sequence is CASSLYHGTGETDTQYF. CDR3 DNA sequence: TGTGCCAGCAGTTTATACCACGGGACAGGGGAGACAGATACGCAGTATTTT.